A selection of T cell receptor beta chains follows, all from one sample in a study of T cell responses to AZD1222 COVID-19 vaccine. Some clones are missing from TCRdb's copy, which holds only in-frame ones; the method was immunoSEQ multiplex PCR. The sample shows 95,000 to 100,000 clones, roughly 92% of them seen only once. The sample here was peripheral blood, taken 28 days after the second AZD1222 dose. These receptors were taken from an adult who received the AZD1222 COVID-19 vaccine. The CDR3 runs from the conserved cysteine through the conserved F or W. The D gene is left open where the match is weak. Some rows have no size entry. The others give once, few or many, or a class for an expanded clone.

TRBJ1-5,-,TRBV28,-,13,CASWGTSNQPQHF,TGTGCCAGTTGGGGGACTAGCAATCAGCCCCAGCATTTT
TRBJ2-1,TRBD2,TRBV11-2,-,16,CASSYEALAGTNEQFF,TGTGCCAGCAGCTACGAGGCGCTAGCGGGGACTAATGAGCAGTTCTTC
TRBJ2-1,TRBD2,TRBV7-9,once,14,CASRGEGSYNEQFF,TGTGCCAGCAGGGGGGAGGGGTCCTACAATGAGCAGTTCTTC
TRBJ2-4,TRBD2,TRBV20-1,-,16,CSASRLAGAAKNIQYF,TGCAGTGCTAGTCGGCTAGCGGGAGCTGCCAAAAACATTCAGTACTTC
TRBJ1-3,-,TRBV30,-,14,CAWSVRGSGNTIYF,TGTGCCTGGAGTGTACGGGGGTCTGGAAACACCATATATTTT
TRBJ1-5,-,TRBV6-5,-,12,CASKGPNQPQHF,TGTGCCAGCAAGGGCCCAAATCAGCCCCAGCATTTT
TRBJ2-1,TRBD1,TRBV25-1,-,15,CASSEFGTVYNEQFF,TGTGCCAGCAGTGAATTTGGGACAGTCTACAATGAGCAGTTCTTC
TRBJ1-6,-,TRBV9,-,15,CASSAPGRDNSPLHF,TGTGCCAGCAGCGCCCCTGGACGGGATAATTCACCCCTCCACTTT
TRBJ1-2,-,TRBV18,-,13,CASSPDGYYGYTF,TGTGCCAGCTCACCTGACGGGTACTATGGCTACACCTTC
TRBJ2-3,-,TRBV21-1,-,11,CASSKQQRKYF,TGTGCCAGCAGCAAACAACAGAGGAAATATTTT
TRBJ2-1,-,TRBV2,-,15,CASSEAPQLYNEQFF,TGTGCCAGCAGTGAAGCGCCTCAACTTTACAATGAGCAGTTCTTC
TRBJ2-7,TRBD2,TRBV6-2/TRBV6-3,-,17,CASSYSARASGSYEQYF,TGTGCCAGCAGTTACTCGGCAAGGGCTAGCGGTTCCTACGAGCAGTACTTC
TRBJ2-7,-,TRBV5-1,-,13,CASSRDTPYEQYF,TGCGCCAGCAGCAGGGACACCCCCTACGAGCAGTACTTC
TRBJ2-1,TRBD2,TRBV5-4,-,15,CASSLGGLDYNEQFF,TGTGCCAGCAGCTTGGGAGGACTAGACTACAATGAGCAGTTCTTC
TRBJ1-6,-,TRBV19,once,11,CASGGGSPLHF,TGTGCCAGTGGGGGCGGTTCACCCCTCCACTTT
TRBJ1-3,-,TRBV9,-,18,CASSPHAGSPLSGNTIYF,TGTGCCAGCAGCCCCCATGCAGGGTCACCCCTTTCTGGAAACACCATATATTTT
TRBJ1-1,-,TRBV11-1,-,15,CASSINGDRNTEAFF,TGTGCCAGCAGCATCAATGGGGACCGTAACACTGAAGCTTTCTTT
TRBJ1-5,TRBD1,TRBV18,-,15,CASSPGTGGSQPQHF,TGTGCCAGCTCACCAGGGACAGGGGGCTCTCAGCCCCAGCATTTT
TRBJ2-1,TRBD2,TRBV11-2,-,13,CASSLAVYNEQFF,TGTGCCAGCAGCCTAGCGGTATACAATGAGCAGTTCTTC
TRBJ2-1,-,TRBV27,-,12,CASTSGWGEQFF,TGTGCCAGCACTTCTGGCTGGGGCGAGCAGTTCTTC
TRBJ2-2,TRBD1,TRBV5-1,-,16,CASSSRDRTGSGELFF,TGCGCCAGCAGCTCCCGGGACAGGACTGGGTCCGGGGAGCTGTTTTTT
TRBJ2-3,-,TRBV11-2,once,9,CAGSMGWYF,TGTGCCGGGTCCATGGGGTGGTATTTT
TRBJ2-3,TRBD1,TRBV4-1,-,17,CASSQDLDRVFADTQYF,TGCGCCAGCAGCCAAGATTTGGACAGGGTGTTTGCAGATACGCAGTATTTT
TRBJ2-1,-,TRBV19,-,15,CASREGDSGRDEQFF,TGTGCCAGTAGAGAGGGTGATAGCGGTAGAGATGAGCAGTTCTTC
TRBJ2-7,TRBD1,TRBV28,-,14,CASYRGTGTYEQYF,TGTGCCAGCTACCGCGGGACAGGGACCTACGAGCAGTACTTC
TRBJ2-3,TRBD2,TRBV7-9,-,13,CASSLDGGDTQYF,TGTGCCAGCAGCTTAGACGGGGGGGATACGCAGTATTTT
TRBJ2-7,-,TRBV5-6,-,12,CASNLRDYEQYF,TGTGCCAGCAATCTCCGGGACTACGAGCAGTACTTC
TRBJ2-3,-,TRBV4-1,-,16,CASSQDGQGRTDTQYF,TGCGCCAGCAGCCAAGATGGTCAGGGTAGAACAGATACGCAGTATTTT
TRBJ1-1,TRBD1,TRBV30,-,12,CAWDRDYGEAFF,TGTGCCTGGGACAGGGATTATGGTGAAGCTTTCTTT
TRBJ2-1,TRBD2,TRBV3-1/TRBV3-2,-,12,CASSSGSGEQFF,TGTGCCAGTAGTAGCGGGAGCGGAGAGCAGTTCTTC
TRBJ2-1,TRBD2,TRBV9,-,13,CASSVGTSWEQFF,TGTGCCAGCAGCGTAGGGACTAGCTGGGAGCAGTTCTTC
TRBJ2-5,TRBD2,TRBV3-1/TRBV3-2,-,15,CASSQAAGVWETQYF,TGTGCCAGCAGCCAAGCGGCGGGAGTTTGGGAGACCCAGTACTTC
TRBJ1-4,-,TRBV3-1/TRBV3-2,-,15,CASSPGNNANEKLFF,TGTGCCAGCAGCCCCGGGAACAATGCTAATGAAAAACTGTTTTTT
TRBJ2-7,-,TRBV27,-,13,CASSSAVSYEQYF,TGTGCCAGCAGTTCTGCAGTCTCCTACGAGCAGTACTTC
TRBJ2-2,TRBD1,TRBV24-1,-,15,CATRSGTGGHGELFF,TGTGCCACACGCTCCGGGACAGGGGGCCACGGGGAGCTGTTTTTT
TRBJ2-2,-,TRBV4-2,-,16,CASSLSDSGNTGELFF,TGTGCCAGCAGCCTGTCCGATAGCGGGAACACCGGGGAGCTGTTTTTT
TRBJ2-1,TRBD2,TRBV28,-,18,CASSSGTSGRYSYNEQFF,TGTGCCAGCAGTTCCGGGACTAGCGGGAGGTACTCCTACAATGAGCAGTTCTTC
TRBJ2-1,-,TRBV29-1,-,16,CSVGPIFSSSYNEQFF,TGCAGCGTTGGCCCCATCTTCTCCAGCTCCTACAATGAGCAGTTCTTC
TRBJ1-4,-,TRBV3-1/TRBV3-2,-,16,CASSSQGTRANEKLFF,TGTGCCAGCAGCTCACAGGGTACTCGGGCTAATGAAAAACTGTTTTTT
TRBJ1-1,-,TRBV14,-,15,CASSRRGEINTEAFF,TGTGCCAGCAGCCGAAGGGGGGAGATCAACACTGAAGCTTTCTTT
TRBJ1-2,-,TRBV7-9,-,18,CASSTRVGTGEANYGYTF,TGTGCCAGCAGCACCCGAGTGGGGACTGGGGAGGCTAACTATGGCTACACCTTC
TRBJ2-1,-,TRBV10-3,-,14,CAISEGEPMRRQFF,TGTGCCATCAGTGAAGGTGAGCCAATGAGACGGCAGTTCTTC
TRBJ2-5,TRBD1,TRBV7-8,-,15,CASSRRTGSQETQYF,TGTGCCAGCAGCAGGAGGACAGGGTCTCAAGAGACCCAGTACTTC
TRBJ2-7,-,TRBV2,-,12,CASSRGSYEQYF,TGTGCCAGCAGCAGGGGTTCCTACGAGCAGTACTTC
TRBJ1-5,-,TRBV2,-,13,CASHIDRNQPQHF,TGTGCCAGCCATATAGACAGGAATCAGCCCCAGCATTTT
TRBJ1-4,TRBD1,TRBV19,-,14,CASSIRGPIEKLFF,TGTGCCAGTAGTATCAGGGGGCCAATTGAAAAACTGTTTTTT
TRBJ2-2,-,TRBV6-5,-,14,CASSYRGTSRELFF,TGTGCCAGCAGTTACAGGGGGACGTCGCGGGAGCTGTTTTTT
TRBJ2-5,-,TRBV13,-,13,CASSISPEETQYF,TGTGCCAGCAGCATTAGCCCGGAAGAGACCCAGTACTTC
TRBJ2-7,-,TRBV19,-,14,CASSITGELVEQYF,TGTGCCAGTAGTATAACCGGGGAGCTTGTTGAGCAGTACTTC
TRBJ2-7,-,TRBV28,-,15,CASSSPGGEFYEQYF,TGTGCCAGCAGTTCGCCGGGGGGCGAGTTCTACGAGCAGTACTTC
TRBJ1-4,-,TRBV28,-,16,CASSPPVWVGYEKLFF,TGTGCCAGCAGTCCCCCAGTTTGGGTTGGTTATGAAAAACTGTTTTTT
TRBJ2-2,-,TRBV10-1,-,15,CASSDWELNTGELFF,TGCGCCAGCAGTGATTGGGAGTTGAACACCGGGGAGCTGTTTTTT
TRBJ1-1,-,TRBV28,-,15,CASSFPSLGNTEAFF,TGTGCCAGCAGTTTCCCCTCACTTGGGAACACTGAAGCTTTCTTT